These 15 T cell receptor beta chains were sequenced from one sample in a study of shared clonotypes between healthy human individuals. Method: immunoSEQ multiplex PCR; TCRdb's copy keeps in-frame clones and lacks some. Counted here are 850,000 to 1,200,000 clones, approximately 68% occurring once; the ten biggest clones make up over 1.3%. The sample consisted of memory CD4+ T cells sorted from blood. The subset: CD45RA-negative fraction. The source is a man aged 18 to 30 in good health.

This rearrangement joins TRBV10-3 to TRBJ1-4; possibly TRBD1 for D (6 bases). The CDR3 spans 13 residues. V was pared by 4 bases and J by 7 bases, with 10 bases between. Germline V gene sequence: CDR1 ENHRY, CDR2 SYGVKD. CDR3 in amino acids: CAISGGGLEKLFF. DNA of the CDR3: TGTGCCATCAGTGGGGGGGGGCTTGAAAAACTGTTTTTT.

CDR3 sequence: CSAIWGETQYF. The CDR3 coding sequence is TGCAGTGCTATTTGGGGGGAGACCCAGTACTTC. J is TRBJ2-5 and V is TRBV20-1; D may match TRBD1 or TRBD2 (5 bases each). Trimming cost V 4 bases and J 5 bases, with 8 bases left between them. CDR3 size: 11 residues. From germline, CDR1 is DFQATT and CDR2 SNEGSKA (reference sequence).

This chain connects TRBV25-1 to TRBJ2-1; TRBD2 matches 8 bases. Germline loops: CDR1 MGHDK, CDR2 SYGVNS. The CDR3 is 16 residues long. J was trimmed by 3 bases and V by 5 bases; bases with no gene match: 9. The CDR3 sequence is CASSHTSGVGYNEQFF. Here the CDR3 DNA reads TGTGCCAGCAGTCACACTAGCGGAGTAGGCTACAATGAGCAGTTCTTC. The full variable domain, completed using reference TRBV25-1 and TRBJ2-1, is EADIYQTPRYLVIGTGKKITLECSQTMGHDKMYWYQQDPGMELHLIHYSYGVNSTEKGDLSSESTVSRIRTEHFPLTLESARPSHTSQYLCASSHTSGVGYNEQFFGPGTRLTVL.

Concerning this clone itself: This could be a read error, since a much larger clone is one nucleotide away. The chain carries TRBV10-3 and TRBJ2-1; 9 bases are a match to TRBD2. This CDR3 is 15 amino acids long. Germline V gives CDR1 ENHRY, CDR2 SYGVKD. V gave up 4 bases and J gave up 0 bases; unmatched junction bases: 1. The CDR3, as DNA: TGTGCCATCAGTGCTAGCGGGACCTCCTACAATGAGCAGTTCTTC. Residues: CAISASGTSYNEQFF.

This clone occurred a few times. This sequence joins TRBV5-4 and TRBJ1-4, with 9 positions matching TRBD1. Per the germline V gene, CDR1 is SGHNT and CDR2 is YYREEE (reference sequence). This CDR3 has 15 amino acids. The V and J ends lost 0 bases and 8 bases, in that order; junction bases with no gene match: 5. CDR3 protein: CASSLGGQGKEKLFF. The CDR3 region has the DNA TGTGCCAGCAGCTTGGGGGGACAGGGCAAAGAAAAACTGTTTTTT.

The chain is built from TRBV5-6 and TRBJ2-4, with a tentative D call TRBD2 (5 bases). The CDR3 contains 16 residues. V lost 4 bases to trimming and J lost 1 base, with 15 bases between them. CDR1 is SGHDT, CDR2 YYEEEE, per germline. CDR3 residues: CASSRTGNMAKNIQYF. The CDR3 DNA sequence: TGTGCCAGCAGCCGGACCGGGAACATGGCCAAAAACATTCAGTACTTC.

This chain joins TRBV5-1 and TRBJ2-7; no reliable D call. Germline lookup yields CDR1 SGHRS and CDR2 YFSETQ. V was trimmed by 0 bases and J by 2 bases, leaving 12 bases between them. The CDR3 has 15 residues. For the CDR3, the DNA is TGCGCCAGCAGCTTGGCGGCACAAAGGACCTACGAGCAGTACTTC. Protein product: CASSLAAQRTYEQYF.

The chain links TRBV28 to TRBJ2-2; possibly TRBD1 for D (5 bases). The V gene's germline CDR1 is MDHEN and CDR2 SYDVKM. The CDR3 extends over 15 amino acids. The ends were cut back, 4 bases at V and 2 bases at J, with 11 bases in the middle. CDR3 bases: TGTGCCAGCAGTTCAGGGTCGGGTAACACCGGGGAGCTGTTTTTT. Its translation is CASSSGSGNTGELFF.

The genes are TRBV5-4 and TRBJ2-7, with a possible D match to TRBD2 (5 bases). The CDR3 contains 15 residues. Trimming took off 0 bases at V and 4 bases at J, with 14 bases between the two ends. Germline assignment: CDR1 SGHNT and CDR2 YYREEE (reference sequence). The CDR3: CASSLERATGYEQYF. CDR3 coding DNA: TGTGCCAGCAGCTTGGAGAGGGCTACGGGGTACGAGCAGTACTTC.

The chain recombines TRBV7-3 with TRBJ1-1; 11 nucleotides align to TRBD1. This CDR3 contains 15 residues. Per the germline V gene, CDR1 is SGHTA and CDR2 is FQGTGA. V was clipped by 4 bases and J by 4 bases; unmatched bases: 5. The CDR3 loop reads CASSSQGQGVTEAFF. Written as DNA, the CDR3 is TGTGCCAGCAGCTCCCAGGGACAGGGGGTCACTGAAGCTTTCTTT.

The chain has TRBV10-3 and TRBJ1-1; D gene uncertain. The CDR3 length is 13 residues. Germline V CDR1 and CDR2: ENHRY, SYGVKD. Trimming took off 10 bases at V and 3 bases at J, with 15 bases between the two ends. CDR3 residues: CATRHLQDTEAFF. In DNA form, the CDR3 reads TGTGCCACCAGACACCTCCAGGACACTGAAGCTTTCTTT.

The chain recombines TRBV29-1 with TRBJ2-3; 9 bases fit TRBD2. Trimming cost V 7 bases and J 2 bases; bases outside gene matches: 7. This CDR3 comprises 14 residues. Germline V CDR1 and CDR2: SQVTM, ANQGSEA. CDR3 sequence: CSGSGGWDTDTQYF. DNA for the CDR3: TGCAGCGGGAGCGGGGGGTGGGACACAGATACGCAGTATTTT.

The V and J genes are TRBV15 and TRBJ1-5; no firm D call. Trimming removed 0 bases at V and 2 bases at J, with 2 bases between. This CDR3 is built from 13 residues. Germline V gene lookup returns CDR1 LNHNV and CDR2 YYDKDF (reference sequence). CDR3 in amino acids: CATSREGNQPQHF. The CDR3 coding sequence is TGTGCCACCAGCAGAGAAGGCAATCAGCCCCAGCATTTT.

This clone was observed a handful of times. The identical CDR3 is also encoded by other nucleotide sequences in the sample. V gene TRBV27 combines with J gene TRBJ1-1; D uncertain. V lost 4 bases, J lost 0 bases, and 6 bases lay in between. This CDR3 has 13 residues. CDR1 and CDR2 (germline): MNHEY, SMNVEV (reference sequence). The DNA for the CDR3 is TGTGCCAGCAGTTCTGCCATGAACACTGAAGCTTTCTTT. Translated: CASSSAMNTEAFF.

With respect to this clone: This may be a read error, as it is one base from a much larger clone. J is TRBJ1-4 and V is TRBV7-9, with 7 positions matching TRBD1. The CDR3 sequence is 14 residues long. The germline CDR1 and CDR2 sequences are SEHNR and FQNEAQ (reference sequence). V dropped 5 bases and J dropped 3; count of bases not matched to a gene: 3. CDR3 coding DNA: TGTGCCAGCAGCCCGGGACAGCCTAATGAAAAACTGTTTTTT. This encodes CASSPGQPNEKLFF.